This paragraph reports one T cell receptor (beta chain). No antigen is known for it. PCR amplification relied on 60 Vbeta primers (plus 13 Jbeta primers). The protocol was immunoSEQ multiplex PCR, while the TCRdb copy is restricted to in-frame clones and leaves out a portion. This sample has approximately 79,000 clones, with around 77% found just once. Germline CDR1 reads MNHEY; CDR2 reads SVGAGI. The CDR3 covers 11 residues. V was clipped by 6 bases and J by 4 bases, with 6 bases between them. These data originate in a study of cytomegalovirus exposure and HLA in healthy donors. Study-wide context: Earlier, almost 120 million unique TCR beta sequences were recovered from about 200 million T cells by an analysis. Study results and caveats: Prediction of most subjects' HLA-A and HLA-B alleles by TCR beta sequences was reportedly accurate. A later analysis found that most CMV-associated TCR beta chains appeared HLA-restricted. An analysis done earlier found most TCR beta V segments productive about 87% or about 30% of the time.

The receptor was isolated from a woman aged 35 to 49 in good health and CMV-seropositive. This rearrangement joins TRBV6-5 to TRBJ1-1, with D unclear. Sample: PBMCs. CDR3 loop: CASRGFTEAFF. In nucleotides, the CDR3 is TGTGCCAGCAGGGGCTTCACTGAAGCTTTCTTT.